A single sample gave rise to the 9 T cell receptor beta chains below, sequenced in a study of identical twins. TCRdb redid the calling of the 5' RACE reads with MiXCR, one entry per CDR3 protein. This sample yields 1,800,000 or so distinct CDR3 sequences, of which about 32% are seen a single time; under 0.35% belongs to the top ten. The sequenced material came from cord blood. The source of these receptors is a newborn girl in good health.

The chain has TRBV28 and TRBJ2-7; D is unresolved. CDR3 length equals 11 residues. Per germline, CDR1 MDHEN and CDR2 SYDVKM. V was shortened by 2 bases and J by 12 bases, with 11 bases between the two germline ends. The CDR3 coding sequence is TGTGCCAGCAGTTTAATAGGTAGCATGTACTTC. As protein: CASSLIGSMYF.

The chain employs TRBV7-2 and TRBJ1-2; a possible D gene is TRBD1 (6 bases). The V and J ends lost 5 bases and 6 bases respectively, with 16 bases between them. This CDR3 region has 14 residues. CDR1 is SGHTA, CDR2 FQGNSA, per germline. The CDR3 is CASSPRGGAHGYTF. CDR3 nucleotides: TGTGCCAGCAGCCCTAGAGGGGGGGCCCATGGCTACACCTTC.

Only one count was recorded for this clonotype. V and J are TRBV5-1 and TRBJ2-3, with 10 positions matching TRBD2. Unmatched junction bases numbered 7, after V lost 0 bases and J lost 0 bases. The CDR3 is made up of 18 amino acids. The germline V gene encodes CDR1 SGHRS and CDR2 YFSETQ. The CDR3 bases are TGCGCCAGCAGCTTGGCCCTAGCGGGGGTATCTAGCACAGATACGCAGTATTTT. Protein: CASSLALAGVSSTDTQYF.

This clonotype was detected a few times. The gene calls are TRBV28 and TRBJ2-6; the D gene is possibly TRBD1 (5 bases). Germline V gene lookup returns CDR1 MDHEN and CDR2 SYDVKM. The CDR3 length is 11 residues. The V end lost 2 bases, the J end lost 14 bases, and 7 bases lay between the germline ends. The CDR3 loop reads CASSLQGLLTF. The CDR3 DNA reads TGTGCCAGCAGTTTACAGGGCCTCCTGACTTTC.

The sample holds many counts of this clonotype. The chain has TRBV27 and TRBJ2-1; D might be TRBD2 (5 bases). The V end was cut by 5 bases, the J end by 10 bases, with 9 bases between. Germline CDR1 reads MNHEY; CDR2 reads SMNVEV (reference sequence). The CDR3 totals 11 residues. The CDR3 nucleotides are TGTGCCAGCAGTACCGGCGGGGAGCAGTTCTTC. This codes for CASSTGGEQFF.

This clonotype was detected a few times. The gene calls are TRBV9 and TRBJ2-1; D possibly corresponds to TRBD1 (5 bases). CDR3 length: 15 amino acids. V lost 0 bases, J lost 5 bases, and 12 bases lay in between. Per the germline V gene, CDR1 is SGDLS and CDR2 is YYNGEE. The CDR3 DNA reads as TGTGCCAGCAGCGTAGAGTTAGGGGTAAACAATGAGCAGTTCTTC. Translating gives CASSVELGVNNEQFF. The whole variable domain, filled in from reference TRBV9 and TRBJ2-1, reads DSGVTQTPKHLITATGQRVTLRCSPRSGDLSVYWYQQSLDQGLQFLIQYYNGEERAKGNILERFSAQQFPDLHSELNLSSLELGDSALYFCASSVELGVNNEQFFGPGTRLTVL.

V and J are TRBV7-6 and TRBJ2-7; D is ambiguous. The CDR3 has 13 residues. V shed 5 bases and J shed 5 bases, with 13 bases lying between them. Germline-derived CDR1 and CDR2 are SGHVS and FNYEAQ. CDR3 region: CASSLMRLHEQYF. The CDR3, as DNA: TGTGCCAGCAGCCTTATGAGGCTCCACGAGCAGTACTTC.

The chain is built from TRBV4-1 and TRBJ2-5, with TRBD2 as a possible D gene (7 bases). The CDR3 sequence is 17 residues long. Germline CDR1 reads MGHRA; CDR2 reads YSYEKL. V gave up 1 base and J gave up 7 bases, with 22 bases separating them. The CDR3 coding sequence is TGCGCCAGCAGCCAAGTTGATGGGGGGGGGCTCCCCGGGACCCAGTACTTC. This encodes CASSQVDGGGLPGTQYF.

The chain combines TRBV5-1 with TRBJ2-1; D is unclear. CDR3 length: 15 amino acids. Germline loops: CDR1 SGHRS, CDR2 YFSETQ. V dropped 0 bases and J dropped 4 bases, with 11 bases sitting between them. The CDR3 bases are TGCGCCAGCAGCTTGGGCTCGAACCAGTACAATGAGCAGTTCTTC. Translating gives CASSLGSNQYNEQFF.